This T cell receptor (beta chain) was retrieved from a study of blood T cell repertoires in COVID-19. At the level of the study: COVID-19 samples collected from the United States, Italy and Spain covered acute and convalescent phases.

The repertoire was sequenced with immunoSEQ multiplex PCR; TCRdb's copy has only in-frame clones and lacks some. This sample has roughly 380,000 clones, with 70% to 85% found just once. The receptor comes from a human donor with acute or convalescent COVID-19. The donor label of this sample is uncertain. Sequencing used peripheral blood.

The DNA of the CDR3 is TGCGCCAGCAGCCATCTCGCGGGGCCGACCCAGTACTTC. Its protein product is CASSHLAGPTQYF. The chain links TRBV4-1 to TRBJ2-5, with D perhaps TRBD2 (6 bases). The CDR3 has 13 residues. Germline V CDR1 and CDR2: MGHRA, YSYEKL. Deletions cut 3 bases from V and 7 bases from J, with 12 bases between.